A selection of T cell receptor beta chains follows, all from one sample in a study of human T cells and chemical hapten exposure. TCRdb reanalysed the RACE reads using MiXCR and keeps one entry per CDR3 protein. The sample holds tens of thousands of distinct CDR3 sequences, 9.5% to 15% seen once. The starting material was whole blood, obtained in connection with sensitization to the hapten diphenylcyclopropenone (DPC). The receptors were sampled from a woman younger than 45 with alopecia areata. Some clones in this sample may be carry-over from other donors' samples. Each CDR3 is given with its conserved first and last residue. Each record gives: D gene, clone size, V gene, J gene, CDR3 DNA, CDR3 protein. The D gene is left open where the match is weak. Rows give clone size only sometimes, using once, few, many, or a class for an expanded clone.

D gene: NA
clone size: NA
V gene: TRBV28
J gene: TRBJ1-4
CDR3 DNA: TGTGCCAGCAGCGACCACCTAGCTAGGGAGGTTTTT
CDR3 protein: CASSDHLAREVF

D gene: NA
clone size: few
V gene: TRBV7-2
J gene: TRBJ2-5
CDR3 DNA: TGTGCCAGCAGCATTACAGGGCGAGAGACCCAGTACTTC
CDR3 protein: CASSITGRETQYF

D gene: TRBD2
clone size: NA
V gene: TRBV2
J gene: TRBJ2-7
CDR3 DNA: TGTGCCAGCACCGGACCCGGGGGGGCAACCTCCTACGAGCAGTACTTC
CDR3 protein: CASTGPGGATSYEQYF

D gene: TRBD1
clone size: NA
V gene: TRBV9
J gene: TRBJ1-2
CDR3 DNA: TGTGCCAGCAGTTCGATCCGGGACAGGCCCCATTATGGCTACACCTTC
CDR3 protein: CASSSIRDRPHYGYTF

D gene: NA
clone size: few
V gene: TRBV12-3/TRBV12-4
J gene: TRBJ1-2
CDR3 DNA: TGTGCCAGCAGTTCTCGGGCCGTAGCTAACTATGGCTACACCTTC
CDR3 protein: CASSSRAVANYGYTF

D gene: NA
clone size: many
V gene: TRBV2
J gene: TRBJ2-1
CDR3 DNA: TGTGCCAGCAGCTCATACAATGAGCAGTTCTTC
CDR3 protein: CASSSYNEQFF

D gene: NA
clone size: few
V gene: TRBV3-1
J gene: TRBJ1-1
CDR3 DNA: TGTGCCTGCAGGGCGAACACTGAAGCTTTCTTT
CDR3 protein: CACRANTEAFF

D gene: NA
clone size: NA
V gene: TRBV6-1
J gene: TRBJ2-3
CDR3 DNA: TGTGCCAGCACCCCTATGAGAGGGTCCACAGATACGCAGTATTTT
CDR3 protein: CASTPMRGSTDTQYF

D gene: NA
clone size: many
V gene: TRBV29-1
J gene: TRBJ1-2
CDR3 DNA: TGCAGCGTTCTGGACAGCTATGGCTACACCTTC
CDR3 protein: CSVLDSYGYTF

D gene: NA
clone size: many
V gene: TRBV4-3
J gene: TRBJ2-7
CDR3 DNA: TGCGCCAGCAGCCAAGGAGTCAGGGCCCCCCCCTACGAGCAGTACTTC
CDR3 protein: CASSQGVRAPPYEQYF

D gene: TRBD1
clone size: few
V gene: TRBV7-3
J gene: TRBJ2-7
CDR3 DNA: TGTGCCAGCAGCCCCGGGGCAGGGGGCTACGAGCAGTACTTC
CDR3 protein: CASSPGAGGYEQYF

D gene: NA
clone size: many
V gene: TRBV28
J gene: TRBJ2-7
CDR3 DNA: TGTGCCAGCACGGGGGCCTACGAGCAGTACTTC
CDR3 protein: CASTGAYEQYF

D gene: TRBD2
clone size: many
V gene: TRBV20-1
J gene: TRBJ2-7
CDR3 DNA: TGCAGTGCTCCTAGCGGGAGGAATAGAGAGCAGTACTTC
CDR3 protein: CSAPSGRNREQYF

D gene: NA
clone size: NA
V gene: TRBV4-3
J gene: TRBJ2-1
CDR3 DNA: TGCGCCAGCAGCCAAGGGGTTCCTTCCTACAATGAGCAGTTCTTC
CDR3 protein: CASSQGVPSYNEQFF

D gene: TRBD2
clone size: many
V gene: TRBV11-2
J gene: TRBJ2-1
CDR3 DNA: TGTGCCAGCAGCGGGTTTAGCGGGAGCCGGGGCAATGAGCAGTTCTTC
CDR3 protein: CASSGFSGSRGNEQFF

D gene: NA
clone size: NA
V gene: TRBV7-6
J gene: TRBJ2-1
CDR3 DNA: TGTGCCAGCAGCTTAGAGGGAGGAGGGGGTAGCAATGAGCAGTTCTTC
CDR3 protein: CASSLEGGGGSNEQFF

D gene: TRBD1
clone size: NA
V gene: TRBV6-6
J gene: TRBJ2-5
CDR3 DNA: TGTGCCCGCAGTCGACAGGGGGCTAGAGAGACCCAGTACTTC
CDR3 protein: CARSRQGARETQYF

D gene: TRBD1
clone size: many
V gene: TRBV11-2
J gene: TRBJ2-5
CDR3 DNA: TGTGCCAGCAGCTTAGGGGACAGGGACGTGGAGACCCAGTACTTC
CDR3 protein: CASSLGDRDVETQYF

D gene: NA
clone size: NA
V gene: TRBV5-1
J gene: TRBJ1-4
CDR3 DNA: TGCGCCAGCAGCTTGGGGACGTTGAATGAAAAACTGTTTTTT
CDR3 protein: CASSLGTLNEKLFF

D gene: TRBD2
clone size: many
V gene: TRBV10-1
J gene: TRBJ2-7
CDR3 DNA: TGCGCCAGCAAGGCTAGCGGGAGTGTAGGTTTCGAGCAGTACTTC
CDR3 protein: CASKASGSVGFEQYF

D gene: NA
clone size: few
V gene: TRBV12-3/TRBV12-4
J gene: TRBJ2-7
CDR3 DNA: TGTGCCAGCAGTTTCCATCACCCGGGGGAGCAGTACTTC
CDR3 protein: CASSFHHPGEQYF

D gene: NA
clone size: NA
V gene: TRBV29-1
J gene: TRBJ2-2
CDR3 DNA: TGCAGCGTGGCTAGCGACGGCGGGGAGCTGTTTTTT
CDR3 protein: CSVASDGGELFF

D gene: NA
clone size: few
V gene: TRBV12-3/TRBV12-4
J gene: TRBJ1-1
CDR3 DNA: TGTGCCAGCAGTTTAGGGCCAGTAGGGGAAGCTTTCTTT
CDR3 protein: CASSLGPVGEAFF

D gene: NA
clone size: few
V gene: TRBV7-9
J gene: TRBJ2-3
CDR3 DNA: TGTGCCAGCAGCTTACTAGCATTGCGCACAGATACGCAGTATTTT
CDR3 protein: CASSLLALRTDTQYF

D gene: NA
clone size: NA
V gene: TRBV20-1
J gene: TRBJ1-3
CDR3 DNA: TGCAGTGCTAGACCTCCGGGACGGACACCACCATATTCTGGAAACACCATATATTTT
CDR3 protein: CSARPPGRTPPYSGNTIYF

D gene: NA
clone size: NA
V gene: TRBV5-1
J gene: TRBJ2-7
CDR3 DNA: TGCGCCAGCAGCACAGAGGGGGACGAGCAGTACTTC
CDR3 protein: CASSTEGDEQYF

D gene: NA
clone size: many
V gene: TRBV7-9
J gene: TRBJ2-1
CDR3 DNA: TGTGCCAGCAGCTCCAAGGCCCCCAATGAGCAGTTCTTC
CDR3 protein: CASSSKAPNEQFF

D gene: TRBD2
clone size: NA
V gene: TRBV29-1
J gene: TRBJ2-3
CDR3 DNA: TGCAGCGTTGTGGGAGGGCTTGCAGATACGCAGTATTTT
CDR3 protein: CSVVGGLADTQYF

D gene: TRBD1
clone size: many
V gene: TRBV24-1
J gene: TRBJ2-1
CDR3 DNA: TGTGCCACCAGTGAGTGGACAGGCGCCAATGAGCAGTTCTTC
CDR3 protein: CATSEWTGANEQFF

D gene: TRBD1
clone size: NA
V gene: TRBV2
J gene: TRBJ2-4
CDR3 DNA: TGTGCCAGCAGTCGGACAGGGACAAACATTCAGTACTTC
CDR3 protein: CASSRTGTNIQYF

D gene: NA
clone size: NA
V gene: TRBV2
J gene: TRBJ2-7
CDR3 DNA: TGTGCCAGCAGTGCTCCTGACCGACGGTTGTACGAGCAGTACTTC
CDR3 protein: CASSAPDRRLYEQYF

D gene: NA
clone size: NA
V gene: TRBV11-2
J gene: TRBJ1-3
CDR3 DNA: TGTGCCAGCAGCTTAAGCGACCCGAGCTCTGGAAACACCATATATTTT
CDR3 protein: CASSLSDPSSGNTIYF

D gene: NA
clone size: NA
V gene: TRBV3-1
J gene: TRBJ1-6
CDR3 DNA: TGTGCCAGCAGCCAGGGTTTGGCGAATTCACCCCTCCACTTT
CDR3 protein: CASSQGLANSPLHF

D gene: TRBD2
clone size: few
V gene: TRBV18
J gene: TRBJ2-1
CDR3 DNA: TGTGCCAGCTCACGAAGCGGACTAGCGGGGGGCGATGAGCAGTTCTTC
CDR3 protein: CASSRSGLAGGDEQFF

D gene: TRBD1
clone size: few
V gene: TRBV6-2/TRBV6-3
J gene: TRBJ1-1
CDR3 DNA: TGTGCCAGCAGTCTGGACAGGGGGGGAGACACTGAAGCTTTCTTT
CDR3 protein: CASSLDRGGDTEAFF

D gene: NA
clone size: few
V gene: TRBV6-2/TRBV6-3
J gene: TRBJ2-1
CDR3 DNA: TGTGCCAGCACCTTAGTGGGAGGTTGGAATGAGCAGTTCTTC
CDR3 protein: CASTLVGGWNEQFF

D gene: NA
clone size: many
V gene: TRBV29-1
J gene: TRBJ2-2
CDR3 DNA: TGCAGCGTTGTTCCGGGCACCGGGGAGCTGTTTTTT
CDR3 protein: CSVVPGTGELFF

D gene: TRBD2
clone size: NA
V gene: TRBV7-9
J gene: TRBJ2-3
CDR3 DNA: TGTGCCAGCAGTTTTGGCGGGAGCTCAGATACGCAGTATTTT
CDR3 protein: CASSFGGSSDTQYF

D gene: NA
clone size: many
V gene: TRBV14
J gene: TRBJ1-1
CDR3 DNA: TGTGCCAGCAGCCAATACCGCACCATGAACACTGAAGCTTTCTTT
CDR3 protein: CASSQYRTMNTEAFF

D gene: NA
clone size: many
V gene: TRBV6-1
J gene: TRBJ2-6
CDR3 DNA: TGTGCCAGCAGTGAGGGAATGAGGGTAACCGTCCTCTGGGCCAACGTCCTGACTTTC
CDR3 protein: CASSEGMRVTVLWANVLTF

D gene: NA
clone size: NA
V gene: TRBV11-1
J gene: TRBJ2-7
CDR3 DNA: TGTGCCAGCGGTACCGGATACGAGCAGTACTTC
CDR3 protein: CASGTGYEQYF

D gene: NA
clone size: NA
V gene: TRBV20-1
J gene: TRBJ2-1
CDR3 DNA: TGCAGTGCTTTACGCCGGAGGGCCCTCTACAATGAGCAGTTCTTC
CDR3 protein: CSALRRRALYNEQFF

D gene: NA
clone size: NA
V gene: TRBV5-4
J gene: TRBJ2-3
CDR3 DNA: TGTGCCAGCAGCCTTAAGGGCCATAGTACGCAGTATTTT
CDR3 protein: CASSLKGHSTQYF

D gene: NA
clone size: medium-sized
V gene: TRBV6-5
J gene: TRBJ1-1
CDR3 DNA: TGTGCCAGCCGGGGGCAGATGAACACTGAAGCTTTCTTT
CDR3 protein: CASRGQMNTEAFF

D gene: TRBD1
clone size: NA
V gene: TRBV7-2
J gene: TRBJ1-1
CDR3 DNA: TGTGCCAGCAGCTATGACAGGGGAGTCACTGAAGCTTTCTTT
CDR3 protein: CASSYDRGVTEAFF

D gene: NA
clone size: NA
V gene: TRBV6-5
J gene: TRBJ1-5
CDR3 DNA: TGTGCCAGCAGTACGGGACGGAATAATCAGCCCCAGCATTTT
CDR3 protein: CASSTGRNNQPQHF